This section outlines one TCR beta chain sequence together with its context. Its cognate antigen is unknown. The sample comes from a study of PD-1 blockade in classical Hodgkin lymphoma. Study-wide points: It was CD4+ TCR diversity, not CD8+, that rose significantly by C4D1. Causes of the repertoire differences remain undefined, possibly disease activity or prior therapy.

TCRdb's copy holds only in-frame clones and misses some; the assay was immunoSEQ multiplex PCR. The sample contains some 46,000 clones, around 81% of which appear only once. Every patient experienced relapse after autologous stem cell transplantation, and brentuximab vedotin exposure varied. Germline assignment: CDR1 MGHRA and CDR2 YSYEKL. The CDR3 extends over 17 amino acids. Trimming removed 1 base at V and 5 bases at J, with 20 bases between. The TCR originated in a human donor with classical Hodgkin lymphoma. Source: peripheral blood mononuclear cells (PBMCs), taken before the second cycle of nivolumab. This chain links TRBV4-1 with TRBJ1-2, with D maybe TRBD1 (6 bases). Here the CDR3 reads CASSQVAPGEGKYGYTF. In nucleotides, the CDR3 is TGCGCCAGCAGCCAAGTGGCCCCAGGGGAGGGAAAATATGGCTACACCTTC.